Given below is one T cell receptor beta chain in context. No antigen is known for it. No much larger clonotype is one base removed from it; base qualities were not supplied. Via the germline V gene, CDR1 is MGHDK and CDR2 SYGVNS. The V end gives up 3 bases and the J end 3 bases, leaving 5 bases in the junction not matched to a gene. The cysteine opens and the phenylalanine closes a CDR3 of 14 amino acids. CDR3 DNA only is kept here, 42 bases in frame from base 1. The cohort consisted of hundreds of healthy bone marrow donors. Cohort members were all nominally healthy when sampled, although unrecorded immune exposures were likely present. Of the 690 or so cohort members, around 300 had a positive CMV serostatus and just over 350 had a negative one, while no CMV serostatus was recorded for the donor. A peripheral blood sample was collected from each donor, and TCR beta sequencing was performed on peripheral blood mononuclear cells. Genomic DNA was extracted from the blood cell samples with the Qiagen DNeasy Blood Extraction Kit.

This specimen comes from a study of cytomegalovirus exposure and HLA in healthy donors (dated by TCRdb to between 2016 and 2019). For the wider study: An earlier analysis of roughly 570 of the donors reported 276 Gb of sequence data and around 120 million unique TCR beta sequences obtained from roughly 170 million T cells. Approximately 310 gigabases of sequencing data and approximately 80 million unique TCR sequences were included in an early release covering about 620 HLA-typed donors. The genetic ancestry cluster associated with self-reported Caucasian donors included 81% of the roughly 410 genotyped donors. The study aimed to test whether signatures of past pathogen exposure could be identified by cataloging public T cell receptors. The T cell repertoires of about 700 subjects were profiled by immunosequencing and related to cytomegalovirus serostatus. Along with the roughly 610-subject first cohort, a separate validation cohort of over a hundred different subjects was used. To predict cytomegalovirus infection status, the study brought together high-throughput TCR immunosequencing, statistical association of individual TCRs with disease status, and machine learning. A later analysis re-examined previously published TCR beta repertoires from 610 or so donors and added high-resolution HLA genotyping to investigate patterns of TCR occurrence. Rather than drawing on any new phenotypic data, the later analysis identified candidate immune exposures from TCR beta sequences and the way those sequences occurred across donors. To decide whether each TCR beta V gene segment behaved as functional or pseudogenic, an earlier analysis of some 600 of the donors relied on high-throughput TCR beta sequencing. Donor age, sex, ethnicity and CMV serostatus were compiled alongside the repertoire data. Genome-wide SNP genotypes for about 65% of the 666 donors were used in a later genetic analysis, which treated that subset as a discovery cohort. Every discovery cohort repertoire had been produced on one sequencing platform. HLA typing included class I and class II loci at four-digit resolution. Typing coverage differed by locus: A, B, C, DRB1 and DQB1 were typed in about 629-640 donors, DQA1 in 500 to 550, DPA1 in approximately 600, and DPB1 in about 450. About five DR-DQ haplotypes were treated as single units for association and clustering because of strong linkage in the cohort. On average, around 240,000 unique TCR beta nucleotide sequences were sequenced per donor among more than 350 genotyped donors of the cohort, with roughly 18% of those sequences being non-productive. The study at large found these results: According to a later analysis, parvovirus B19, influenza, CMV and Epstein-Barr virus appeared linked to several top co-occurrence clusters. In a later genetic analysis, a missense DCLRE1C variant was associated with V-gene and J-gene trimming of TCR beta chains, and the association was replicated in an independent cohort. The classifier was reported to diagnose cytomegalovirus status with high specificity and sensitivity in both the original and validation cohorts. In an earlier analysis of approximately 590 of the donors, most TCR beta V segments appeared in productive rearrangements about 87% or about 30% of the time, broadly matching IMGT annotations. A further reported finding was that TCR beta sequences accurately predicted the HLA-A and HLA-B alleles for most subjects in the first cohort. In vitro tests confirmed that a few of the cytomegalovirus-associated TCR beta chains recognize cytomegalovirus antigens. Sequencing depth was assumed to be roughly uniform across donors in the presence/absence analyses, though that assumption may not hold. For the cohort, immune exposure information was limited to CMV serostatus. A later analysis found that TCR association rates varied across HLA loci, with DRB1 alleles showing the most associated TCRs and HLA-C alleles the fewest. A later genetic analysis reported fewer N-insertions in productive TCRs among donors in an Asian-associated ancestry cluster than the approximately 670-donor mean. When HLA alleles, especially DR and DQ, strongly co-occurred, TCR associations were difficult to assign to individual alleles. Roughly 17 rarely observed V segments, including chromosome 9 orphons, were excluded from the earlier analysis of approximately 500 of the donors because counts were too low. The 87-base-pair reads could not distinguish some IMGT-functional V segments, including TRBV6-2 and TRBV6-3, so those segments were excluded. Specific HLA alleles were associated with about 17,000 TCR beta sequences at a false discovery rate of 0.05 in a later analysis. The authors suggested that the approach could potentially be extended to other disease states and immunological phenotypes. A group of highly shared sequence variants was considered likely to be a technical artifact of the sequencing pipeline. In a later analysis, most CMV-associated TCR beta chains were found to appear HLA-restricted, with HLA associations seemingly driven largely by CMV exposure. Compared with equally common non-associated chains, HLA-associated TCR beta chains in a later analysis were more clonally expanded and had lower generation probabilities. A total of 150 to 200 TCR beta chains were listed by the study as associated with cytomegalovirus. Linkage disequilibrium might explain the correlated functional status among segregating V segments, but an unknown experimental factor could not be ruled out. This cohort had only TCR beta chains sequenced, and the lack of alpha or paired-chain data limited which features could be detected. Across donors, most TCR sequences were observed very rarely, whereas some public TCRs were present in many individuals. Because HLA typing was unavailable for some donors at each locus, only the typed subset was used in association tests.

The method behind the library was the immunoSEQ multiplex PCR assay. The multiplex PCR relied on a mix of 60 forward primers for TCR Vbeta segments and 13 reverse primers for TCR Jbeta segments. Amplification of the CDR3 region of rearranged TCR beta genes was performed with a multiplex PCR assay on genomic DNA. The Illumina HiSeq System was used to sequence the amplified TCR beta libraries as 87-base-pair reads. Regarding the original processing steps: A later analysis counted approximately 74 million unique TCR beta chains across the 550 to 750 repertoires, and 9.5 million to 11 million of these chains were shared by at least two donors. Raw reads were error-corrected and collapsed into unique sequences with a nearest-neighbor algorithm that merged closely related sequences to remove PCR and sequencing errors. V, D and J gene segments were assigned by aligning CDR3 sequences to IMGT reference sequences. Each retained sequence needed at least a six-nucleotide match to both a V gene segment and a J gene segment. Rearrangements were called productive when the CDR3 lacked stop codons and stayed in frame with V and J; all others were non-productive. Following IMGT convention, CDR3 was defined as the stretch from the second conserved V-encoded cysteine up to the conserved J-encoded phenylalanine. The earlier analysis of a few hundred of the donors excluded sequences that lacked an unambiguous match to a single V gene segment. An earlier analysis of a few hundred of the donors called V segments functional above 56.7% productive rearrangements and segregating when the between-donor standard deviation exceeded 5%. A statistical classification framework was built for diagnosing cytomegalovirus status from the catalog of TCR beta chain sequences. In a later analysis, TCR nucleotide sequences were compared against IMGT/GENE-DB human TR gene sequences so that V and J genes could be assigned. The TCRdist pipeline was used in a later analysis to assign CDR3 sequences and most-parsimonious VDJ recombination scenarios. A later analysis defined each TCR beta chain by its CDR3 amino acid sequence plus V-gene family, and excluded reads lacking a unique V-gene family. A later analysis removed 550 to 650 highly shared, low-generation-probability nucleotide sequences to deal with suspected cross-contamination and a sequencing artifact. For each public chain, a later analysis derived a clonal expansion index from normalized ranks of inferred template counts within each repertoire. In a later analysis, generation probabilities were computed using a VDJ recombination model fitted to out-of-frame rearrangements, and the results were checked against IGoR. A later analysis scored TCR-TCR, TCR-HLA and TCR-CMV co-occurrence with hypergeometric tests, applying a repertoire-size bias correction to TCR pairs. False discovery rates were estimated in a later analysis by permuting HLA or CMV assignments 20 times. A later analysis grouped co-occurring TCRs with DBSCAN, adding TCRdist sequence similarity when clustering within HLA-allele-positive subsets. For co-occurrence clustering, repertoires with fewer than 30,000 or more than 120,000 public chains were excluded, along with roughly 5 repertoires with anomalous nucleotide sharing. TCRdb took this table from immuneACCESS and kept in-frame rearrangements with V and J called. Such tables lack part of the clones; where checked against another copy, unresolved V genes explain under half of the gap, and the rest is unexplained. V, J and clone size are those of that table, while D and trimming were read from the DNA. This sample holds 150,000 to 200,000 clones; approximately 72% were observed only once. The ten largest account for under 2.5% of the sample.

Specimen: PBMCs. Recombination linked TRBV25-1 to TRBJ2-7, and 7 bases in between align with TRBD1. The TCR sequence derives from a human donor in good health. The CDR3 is CASSDLAGGYEQYF. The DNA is TGTGCCAGCAGTGATCTGGCAGGGGGCTACGAGCAGTACTTC.